A single sample gave rise to the 18 T cell receptor beta chains below, sequenced in a study of blood T cell repertoires in COVID-19. Sequencing used immunoSEQ multiplex PCR; TCRdb keeps in-frame clones, though not all of them. The sample carries fewer than 250,000 clones, 83% recorded once. Sequencing was carried out using peripheral blood. These receptor sequences come from a woman between 40 and 50 years old with active or convalescent COVID-19.

V usage is TRBV4-3 and J usage is TRBJ2-3, with D perhaps matching TRBD2 (5 bases). The CDR3 contains 15 residues. V was pared by 3 bases and J by 0 bases, with 10 bases between. CDR1 is LGHNA, CDR2 YSLEER, per germline. As DNA, the CDR3 is TGCGCCAGCAGCCAGGAAAGGACTAGCACAGATACGCAGTATTTT. This codes for CASSQERTSTDTQYF.

The gene calls are TRBV9 and TRBJ2-6; 8 nucleotides line up with TRBD2. There are 18 residues in the CDR3. The germline gives CDR1 SGDLS, CDR2 YYNGEE. The V and J ends lost 3 bases and 4 bases, in that order; junction bases with no gene match: 12. This CDR3 reads CASSGLAGRGAGANVLTF. CDR3 DNA: TGTGCCAGCAGCGGCTTAGCGGGACGGGGGGCGGGGGCCAACGTCCTGACTTTC. The whole variable domain, filled in from reference TRBV9 and TRBJ2-6, reads DSGVTQTPKHLITATGQRVTLRCSPRSGDLSVYWYQQSLDQGLQFLIQYYNGEERAKGNILERFSAQQFPDLHSELNLSSLELGDSALYFCASSGLAGRGAGANVLTFGAGSRLTVL.

This chain connects TRBV7-8 to TRBJ2-7; TRBD1 matches at 7 bases. The CDR3 consists of 13 residues. Losses at the gene ends were 5 bases for V and 1 base for J; bases not matched to a gene: 2. From germline, CDR1 is SGHVS and CDR2 FQNEAQ. CDR3 residues: CASSEGQSYEQYF. The CDR3 coding sequence is TGTGCCAGCAGCGAGGGACAGTCCTACGAGCAGTACTTC.

V usage is TRBV27 and J usage is TRBJ1-3; tentative D call: TRBD1 (6 bases). V lost 5 bases, J lost 8 bases, and 16 bases lay in between. Per germline, CDR1 MNHEY and CDR2 SMNVEV (reference sequence). The CDR3 is 14 residues long. CDR3 protein: CASSPQGLQDTIYF. The CDR3 region has the DNA TGTGCCAGCAGTCCCCAGGGGCTCCAGGACACCATATATTTT.

This chain joins TRBV5-1 and TRBJ1-2; 7 positions match TRBD1. CDR1 and CDR2 from the germline V gene are SGHRS and YFSETQ. The trim removed 4 bases at V and 6 bases at J, leaving 9 bases unmatched. This CDR3 spans 14 amino acids. The CDR3 coding sequence is TGCGCCAGCAGCCGGCAGGGGGATGTCGATGGCTACACCTTC. Translating gives CASSRQGDVDGYTF.

The V gene is TRBV28, the J gene TRBJ1-2, with D possibly TRBD1 on 5 matching bases. Germline CDR1 and CDR2: MDHEN and SYDVKM. The V end lost 3 bases, the J end lost 2 bases, and 10 bases lay between the germline ends. This CDR3 spans 14 amino acids. In nucleotides, the CDR3 is TGTGCCAGCAGTTTCGGGGGTACGAACTATGGCTACACCTTC. Its protein product is CASSFGGTNYGYTF.

The V gene is TRBV24-1, the J gene TRBJ1-2; D not resolved. The germline V gene has CDR1 KGHDR and CDR2 SFDVKD. The V gene lost 3 bases and the J gene lost 6 bases, with 19 bases spanning the gap. This CDR3 has 16 residues. The CDR3 DNA reads TGTGCCACCAGTGATCCCAAGCTACCGACTGGTAATGGCTACACCTTC. Translating gives CATSDPKLPTGNGYTF.

The J gene is TRBJ1-2, the V gene TRBV4-2; a weak D match, TRBD1 (6 bases). The CDR3 has 15 amino acids. Germline V gene sequence: CDR1 LGHNA, CDR2 YNFKEQ. Trimming cost V 2 bases and J 1 base, with 11 bases left between them. In nucleotides, the CDR3 is TGTGCCAGCAGCCAACATGGGGGCCTTAACTATGGCTACACCTTC. It codes for CASSQHGGLNYGYTF.

The chain is built from TRBV19 and TRBJ2-1; D remains unclear. The CDR3 spans 13 residues. Germline CDR1 LNHDA, CDR2 SQIVND (reference sequence). The V gene lost 4 bases and the J gene lost 3 bases, with 7 bases spanning the gap. The CDR3 loop is CASSKAVYNEQFF. CDR3 in DNA: TGTGCCAGTAGTAAGGCGGTCTACAATGAGCAGTTCTTC.

The V call is TRBV19, the J call TRBJ1-6; 11 bases are a match to TRBD1. Germline loops: CDR1 LNHDA, CDR2 SQIVND (reference sequence). V lost 5 bases, J lost 9 bases, and 6 bases stayed unmatched. This CDR3 has 15 residues. The chain's CDR3 is CASSLGTGGPSPLHF. CDR3 coding DNA: TGTGCCAGTAGTCTCGGGACAGGGGGACCTTCACCCCTCCACTTT.

The chain carries TRBV5-4 and TRBJ2-3, with 7 bases fitting TRBD2. The CDR3 is made up of 18 amino acids. The J segment lost 2 bases and the V segment lost 2 bases, leaving 14 bases of the junction unmatched. Germline CDR1 and CDR2: SGHNT and YYREEE (reference sequence). In nucleotides, the CDR3 is TGTGCCAGCAGCTTTTTAGCCCGTTACCGGGGGGACACAGATACGCAGTATTTT. This sequence encodes CASSFLARYRGDTDTQYF.

V usage is TRBV6-5 and J usage is TRBJ1-3; no firm D call. CDR3 size: 15 residues. The V end lost 7 bases, the J end lost 0 bases, and 13 bases lay between the germline ends. Per germline, CDR1 MNHEY and CDR2 SVGAGI. The CDR3 sequence: CASKLTSNSGNTIYF. CDR3 in DNA: TGTGCCAGCAAACTAACCTCGAACTCTGGAAACACCATATATTTT.

V gene TRBV29-1 combines with J gene TRBJ2-1, with 7 bases fitting TRBD1. The CDR3 sequence is 12 residues long. Per the germline V gene, CDR1 is SQVTM and CDR2 is ANQGSEA. Germline trimming cut 3 bases from V and 6 bases from J; bases unmatched to any gene: 2. CDR3 sequence (DNA): TGCAGCGTTGAGACAGGGTCCAATGAGCAGTTCTTC. It translates to CSVETGSNEQFF.

The rearrangement links TRBV30 to TRBJ1-1; a weak D match, TRBD1 (6 bases). The CDR3 is made up of 13 amino acids. Trimming removed 1 base from V and 5 bases from J, with 11 bases in between. Germline V gene lookup returns CDR1 GTSNPN and CDR2 SVGIG (reference sequence). As DNA, the CDR3 is TGTGCCTGGAGTGCACAGGGTTTGACTGAAGCTTTCTTT. Translation gives CAWSAQGLTEAFF.

The chain joins TRBV20-1 to TRBJ1-4; tentatively, D is TRBD1 (5 bases). The V end was cut by 5 bases, the J end by 4 bases, with 5 bases between. The germline CDR1 and CDR2 sequences are DFQATT and SNEGSKA (reference sequence). CDR3 length equals 11 residues. CDR3 sequence reads: CSAQGNEKLFF. CDR3 nucleotides: TGCAGTGCTCAGGGTAATGAAAAACTGTTTTTT.

The chain combines TRBV18 with TRBJ1-5; no clear D gene. The V end lost 4 bases, the J end lost 0 bases, and 19 bases lay between the germline ends. The germline V gene encodes CDR1 KGHSH and CDR2 LQKENI. The CDR3 runs to 18 residues. CDR3 DNA sequence: TGTGCCAGCTCACTCCTGTGGAGAAAGAGATATAGCAATCAGCCCCAGCATTTT. As protein: CASSLLWRKRYSNQPQHF.

The sample holds many counts of this clone. The chain uses TRBV29-1 and TRBJ2-1; no definite D call. Trimming took off 0 bases at V and 5 bases at J, with 8 bases between the two ends. The CDR3 runs 13 residues. CDR1 is SQVTM, CDR2 ANQGSEA, per germline. CDR3 coding DNA: TGCAGCGTTGAAGAAACGGTCGACAATGAGCAGTTCTTC. Amino acids: CSVEETVDNEQFF.

The chain combines TRBV5-1 with TRBJ1-1; D unclear. The CDR3 totals 14 residues. The germline V gene encodes CDR1 SGHRS and CDR2 YFSETQ. V gave up 2 bases and J gave up 5 bases, with 13 bases separating them. In nucleotides, the CDR3 is TGCGCCAGCAGCTTCACAGCGGATGGGACTGAAGCTTTCTTT. Protein product: CASSFTADGTEAFF.